The clone carrying this TCR beta chain was seen once. This specimen comes from a study of blood T cell repertoires in COVID-19. Across the whole study: Whether acute or convalescent, the COVID-19 samples came from the United States, Italy and Spain. T cells, B-cell-depleted T cells, or PBMCs provided the cDNA or gDNA that served as material.

Germline CDR1 SGDLS, CDR2 YYNGEE. The ends lost 3 bases at V and 6 bases at J; junction bases unmatched: 3. The CDR3 is made up of 15 amino acids. The authors' processing: Estimates of nucleated cell counts were drawn from the amplification of reference gene primers. Using immunoSEQ multiplex PCR, the repertoire was profiled, and TCRdb retains in-frame clones only, with some absent. V, J and clone size are those of that table, while D and trimming were read from the DNA. The data hold about 400,000 clones, with around 86% observed a single time. The sequence came from a human donor in a cohort sampled during active COVID-19. The specimen sequenced was peripheral blood. V gene TRBV9 combines with J gene TRBJ2-1; the match to TRBD2 covers 13 bases. The CDR3: CASSGTSGRGNEQFF. Written as DNA, the CDR3 is TGTGCCAGCAGCGGAACTAGCGGGAGGGGCAATGAGCAGTTCTTC. Full variable domain (remainder filled in from reference TRBV9 and TRBJ2-1): DSGVTQTPKHLITATGQRVTLRCSPRSGDLSVYWYQQSLDQGLQFLIQYYNGEERAKGNILERFSAQQFPDLHSELNLSSLELGDSALYFCASSGTSGRGNEQFFGPGTRLTVL.